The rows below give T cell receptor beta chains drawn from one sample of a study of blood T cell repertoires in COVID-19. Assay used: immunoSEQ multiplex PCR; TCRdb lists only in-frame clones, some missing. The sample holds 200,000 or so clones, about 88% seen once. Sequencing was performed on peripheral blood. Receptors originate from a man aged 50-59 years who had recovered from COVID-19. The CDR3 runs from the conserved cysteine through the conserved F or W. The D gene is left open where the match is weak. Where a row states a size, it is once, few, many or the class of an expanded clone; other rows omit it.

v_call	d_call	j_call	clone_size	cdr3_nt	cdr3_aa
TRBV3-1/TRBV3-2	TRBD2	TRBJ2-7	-	TGTGCCAGCACCCCTGGGACTAGCGGGAGGGCCGGGATTTACGAGCAGTACTTC	CASTPGTSGRAGIYEQYF
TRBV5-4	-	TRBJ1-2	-	TGTGCCAGCACCTGGGGCCCCAAGGAAATTTATGGCTACACCTTC	CASTWGPKEIYGYTF
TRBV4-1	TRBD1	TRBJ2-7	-	TGCGCCAGCAGCCAAGACTGGACAGGGTTCTACGAGCAGTACTTC	CASSQDWTGFYEQYF
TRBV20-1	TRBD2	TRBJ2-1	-	TGCAGTGCTAGTGTGACTAGCGGGAGTATCGGTGAGCAGTTCTTC	CSASVTSGSIGEQFF
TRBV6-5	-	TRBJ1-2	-	TGTGCCAGCAAGGCCGACAGACGCTATGGCTACACCTTC	CASKADRRYGYTF
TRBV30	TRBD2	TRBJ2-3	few	TGTGCCTGGAGTGTGGGACTAGACTTCCAAAACACAGATACGCAGTATTTT	CAWSVGLDFQNTDTQYF
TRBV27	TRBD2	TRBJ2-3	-	TGTGCCAGCAGTCCGCCGTTGCGGGGGAGGGTATATACGCAGTATTTT	CASSPPLRGRVYTQYF
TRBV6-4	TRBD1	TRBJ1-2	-	TGTGCCAGCAGCGGACAGGGACACTTAAGCTACACCTTC	CASSGQGHLSYTF
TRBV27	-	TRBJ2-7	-	TGTGCCAGCAGCGAGGCTCCTACTACGAGGGAGCAGTACTTC	CASSEAPTTREQYF
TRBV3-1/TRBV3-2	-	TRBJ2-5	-	TGTGCCAGCAGCTCCACAGGGGCGGGGGAGACCCAGTACTTC	CASSSTGAGETQYF
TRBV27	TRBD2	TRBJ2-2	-	TGTGCCAGCAGTTTTAGACTAGCGGTGAACACCGGGGAGCTGTTTTTT	CASSFRLAVNTGELFF
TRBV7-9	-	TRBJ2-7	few	TGTGCCAGCAGCTTAGGTTCAGTATACGAGCAGTACTTC	CASSLGSVYEQYF
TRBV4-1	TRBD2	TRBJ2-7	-	TGCGCCAGCAGCCAGGCCCTTAGCGGGAGGTCCCTCTACGAGCAGTACTTC	CASSQALSGRSLYEQYF
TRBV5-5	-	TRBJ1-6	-	TGTGCCAGCAGCTTATCGGGTACCTATAATTCACCCCTCCACTTT	CASSLSGTYNSPLHF
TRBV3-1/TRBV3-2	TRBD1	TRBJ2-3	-	TGTGCCAGCAGCCTAAACGCGGGGACAGGGGGTCAGTATTTT	CASSLNAGTGGQYF
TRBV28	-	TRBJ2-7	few	TGTGCCAGCAGTCTCCGGGACACATCCTACGAGCAGTACTTC	CASSLRDTSYEQYF
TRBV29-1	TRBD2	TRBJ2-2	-	TGCAGCGTTGAACCTAGGGAGGGAGGAAGGACCGGGGAGCTGTTTTTT	CSVEPREGGRTGELFF
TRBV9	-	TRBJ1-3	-	TGTGCCAGCAGCGCCTACCAAGGGGCCGACTCTGGAAACACCATATATTTT	CASSAYQGADSGNTIYF
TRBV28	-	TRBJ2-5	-	TGTGCCAGCACCATTGGGGGGGCCTGGGAGACCCAGTACTTC	CASTIGGAWETQYF
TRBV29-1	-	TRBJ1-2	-	TGCAGCGTTGAAGATCGCGCCCGGACTGGCGGCTACACCTTC	CSVEDRARTGGYTF
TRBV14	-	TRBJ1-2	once	TGTGCCAGCAGCCTCGCAGGAGCTGGAGGGGTCTATGGCTACACCTTC	CASSLAGAGGVYGYTF
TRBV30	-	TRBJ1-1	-	TGTGCCTGGCGGGACAACTCGAACACTGAAGCTTTCTTT	CAWRDNSNTEAFF
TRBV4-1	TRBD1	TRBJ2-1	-	TGCGCCAGCAGCCAAGGGATGGCCTACCGGGACAGTGAGCAGTTCTTC	CASSQGMAYRDSEQFF
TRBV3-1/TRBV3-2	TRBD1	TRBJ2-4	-	TGTGCCAGCAGCCAAGAGGGCCAGGGGGCCCCCCAGTACTTC	CASSQEGQGAPQYF
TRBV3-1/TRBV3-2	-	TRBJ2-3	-	TGTGCCAGCAGCCAAGATCCTTTGAGCACAGATACGCAGTATTTT	CASSQDPLSTDTQYF
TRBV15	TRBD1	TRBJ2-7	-	TGTGCCACCAGCATTCAAGAGCCCGGGACAGGGATCGCCGAGCAGTACTTC	CATSIQEPGTGIAEQYF
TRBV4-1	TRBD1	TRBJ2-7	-	TGCGCCAGCAGCCAAGGGGACAGCTACGAGCAGTACTTC	CASSQGDSYEQYF
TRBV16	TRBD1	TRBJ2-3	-	TGTGCCAGCAGCCAATCGACAGGGAAAAGCACAGATACGCAGTATTTT	CASSQSTGKSTDTQYF
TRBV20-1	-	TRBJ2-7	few	TGCAGTGCTAGTAACGGAGCCGCCTACGAGCAGTACTTC	CSASNGAAYEQYF
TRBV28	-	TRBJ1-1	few	TGTGCCAGCAGTGGGCAGAGGGGGATGAACACTGAAGCTTTCTTT	CASSGQRGMNTEAFF
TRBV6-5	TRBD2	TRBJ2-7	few	TGTGCCAGCAGACCCTACGGCGGGGGGTTCGAGCAGTACTTC	CASRPYGGGFEQYF
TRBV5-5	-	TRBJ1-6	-	TGTGCCAGCAGCTTGGCCGGGTGGGATTCACCCCTCCACTTT	CASSLAGWDSPLHF
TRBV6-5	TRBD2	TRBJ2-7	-	TGTGCCAGCAGCCGGACGGGACTAGCGTACGAGCAGTACTTC	CASSRTGLAYEQYF
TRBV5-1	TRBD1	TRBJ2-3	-	TGCGCCAGCAGCTTGGACAGGGGGCCAGATACGCAGTATTTT	CASSLDRGPDTQYF
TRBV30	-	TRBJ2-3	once	TGTGCCTGGAGTAAACAGAACCAATACACAGATACGCAGTATTTT	CAWSKQNQYTDTQYF
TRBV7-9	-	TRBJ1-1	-	TGTGCCAGCAGCCGGAGCAGAACAAACACTGAAGCTTTCTTT	CASSRSRTNTEAFF
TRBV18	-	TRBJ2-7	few	TGTGCCAGCTCACCACCGGCAGGATTCGGTGAGCAGTACTTC	CASSPPAGFGEQYF
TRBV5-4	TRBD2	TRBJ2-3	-	TGTGCCAGCAGCTTTCTATCTGCTAGCGGGAGCCTTTATACGCAGTATTTT	CASSFLSASGSLYTQYF
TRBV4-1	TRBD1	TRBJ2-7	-	TGCGCCAGCAGCCAAGGTCGACAGGGCAGCCACGAGCAGTACTTC	CASSQGRQGSHEQYF
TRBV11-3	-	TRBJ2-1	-	TGTGCCAGCAGCCCCAAGCCGATCGGAGGCGAGCAGTTCTTC	CASSPKPIGGEQFF
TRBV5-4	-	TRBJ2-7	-	TGTGCCAGCAGCTCCCGGGGAGGTGCGGAAGAGCAGTACTTC	CASSSRGGAEEQYF
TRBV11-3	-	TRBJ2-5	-	TGTGCCAGCAGCTTAGATTTGACGGGACAATTCCAAGAGACCCAGTACTTC	CASSLDLTGQFQETQYF
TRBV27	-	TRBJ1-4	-	TGTGCCAGCAGTCCAATACAGAGGGTGGGTGAAAAACTGTTTTTT	CASSPIQRVGEKLFF
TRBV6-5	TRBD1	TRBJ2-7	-	TGTGCCAGCAGCCCGGACAGGAGCTCCTACGAGCAGTACTTC	CASSPDRSSYEQYF
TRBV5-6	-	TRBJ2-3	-	TGTGCCAGCAGCTCCCTCTTCACAGATACGCAGTATTTT	CASSSLFTDTQYF
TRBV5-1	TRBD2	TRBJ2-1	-	TGCGCCAGCAGCCAGGGACTAGCGGACTACAATGAGCAGTTCTTC	CASSQGLADYNEQFF
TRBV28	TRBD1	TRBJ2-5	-	TGTGCCAGCAGTTCGTACAGACAGGGCCGGGGAGAGACCCAGTACTTC	CASSSYRQGRGETQYF
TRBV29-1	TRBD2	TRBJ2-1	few	TGCAGCGCCGGGTTTCTAGCGGCAGTCTACAATGAGCAGTTCTTC	CSAGFLAAVYNEQFF
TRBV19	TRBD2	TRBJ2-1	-	TGTGCCACCCTCGGCCTTAGCGGGAGGCTTGTTGGTGAGCAGTTCTTC	CATLGLSGRLVGEQFF
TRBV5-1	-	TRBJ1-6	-	TGCGCCAGCAGCCGAGGACAGCTAAATTCACCCCTCCACTTT	CASSRGQLNSPLHF